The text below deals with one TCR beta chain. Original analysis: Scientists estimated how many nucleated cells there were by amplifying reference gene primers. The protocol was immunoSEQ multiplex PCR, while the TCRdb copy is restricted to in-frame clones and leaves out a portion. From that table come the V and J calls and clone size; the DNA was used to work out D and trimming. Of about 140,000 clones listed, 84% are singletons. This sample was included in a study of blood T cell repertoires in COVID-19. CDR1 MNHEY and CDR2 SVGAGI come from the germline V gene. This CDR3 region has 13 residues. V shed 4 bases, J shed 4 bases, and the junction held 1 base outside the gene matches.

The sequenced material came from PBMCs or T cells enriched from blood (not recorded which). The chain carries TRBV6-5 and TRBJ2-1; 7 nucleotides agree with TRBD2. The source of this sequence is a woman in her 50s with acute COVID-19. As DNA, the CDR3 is TGTGCCAGCAGTTCGGGACTATACAATGAGCAGTTCTTC. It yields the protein CASSSGLYNEQFF.